Listed below are T cell receptor beta chains from one sample, sequenced in a study of human T cells and chemical hapten exposure. TCRdb re-analysed the RACE reads in MiXCR, keeping a single row per CDR3 protein. The data contain 75,000 to 100,000 distinct CDR3 sequences, approximately 10% of them singletons. Sequenced sample: whole blood. These receptors were collected from a female donor in good health. Some clones in this sample may be carry-over from other donors' samples. Both conserved end residues are part of each CDR3. Fields, in order: clone size, J gene, V gene, D gene, CDR3 protein, CDR3 DNA. The D gene is left open where the match is weak. Rows may omit the clone size; those that give it use once, few, many or a size class.

>few|TRBJ2-1|TRBV3-1|TRBD2
CASSPYQWAGGGHEQFF
TGTGCCAGCAGCCCCTACCAATGGGCGGGAGGAGGGCATGAGCAGTTCTTC
>NA|TRBJ2-1|TRBV20-1|TRBD2
CSAREIGAGGPHEQFF
TGCAGTGCTAGAGAGATAGGGGCGGGAGGGCCGCATGAGCAGTTCTTC
>NA|TRBJ2-7|TRBV18|NA
CASSPRDGGSYEQYF
TGTGCCAGCTCACCCCGGGACGGGGGATCCTACGAGCAGTACTTC
>many|TRBJ2-3|TRBV5-5|TRBD1
CASSSGQGTDTQYF
TGTGCCAGCAGTTCCGGACAGGGGACAGATACGCAGTATTTT
>many|TRBJ2-3|TRBV14|TRBD1
CASSQDGGTGTATDTQYF
TGTGCCAGCAGCCAAGATGGGGGAACCGGGACAGCCACAGATACGCAGTATTTT
>NA|TRBJ2-7|TRBV10-3|NA
CAISDTIEAQEQYF
TGTGCCATCAGTGACACCATCGAGGCTCAGGAGCAGTACTTC
>NA|TRBJ1-5|TRBV6-2/TRBV6-3|TRBD1
CASGWDSRRGLHQPQHF
TGTGCCAGCGGCTGGGACAGCCGACGAGGCCTACATCAGCCCCAGCATTTT
>NA|TRBJ2-3|TRBV27|NA
CASSSGSADTQYF
TGTGCCAGCAGTTCAGGGAGCGCAGATACGCAGTATTTT
>few|TRBJ2-3|TRBV20-1|TRBD2
CSAVGLAGFSTDTQYF
TGCAGTGCTGTGGGGCTAGCGGGATTTAGCACAGATACGCAGTATTTT
>NA|TRBJ1-4|TRBV5-1|TRBD1
CASATRDSNEKLFF
TGCGCCAGCGCAACCCGGGACAGTAATGAAAAACTGTTTTTT
>many|TRBJ2-1|TRBV5-6|NA
CASSLAGGEQFF
TGTGCCAGCAGCTTGGCCGGGGGTGAGCAGTTCTTC
>few|TRBJ1-4|TRBV6-6|NA
CASSYLTATNEKLFF
TGTGCCAGCAGTTACCTGACAGCAACTAATGAAAAACTGTTTTTT
>many|TRBJ2-7|TRBV7-2|NA
CASSYSYSGPPQYF
TGTGCCAGCAGCTATTCTTACAGCGGGCCTCCCCAGTACTTC
>NA|TRBJ2-4|TRBV3-1|NA
CASSRNVVAKNIQYF
TGTGCCAGCAGCCGCAACGTGGTAGCCAAAAACATTCAGTACTTC
>NA|TRBJ2-2|TRBV28|NA
CASSLWTAPNTGELFF
TGTGCCAGCAGTTTATGGACAGCCCCGAACACCGGGGAGCTGTTTTTT
>few|TRBJ2-1|TRBV20-1|TRBD2
CSAHTSGRQFF
TGCAGTGCCCATACTAGCGGGAGGCAGTTCTTC
>few|TRBJ1-1|TRBV12-3/TRBV12-4|NA
CASRSGWGSDEAFF
TGTGCCAGCAGGTCGGGATGGGGGTCGGATGAAGCTTTCTTT
>few|TRBJ1-5|TRBV28|TRBD1
CASSPQGASNQPQHF
TGTGCCAGCAGTCCGCAGGGGGCCAGCAATCAGCCCCAGCATTTT
>NA|TRBJ2-5|TRBV28|NA
CASRTDPQETQYF
TGTGCCAGCCGGACGGACCCTCAAGAGACCCAGTACTTC
>NA|TRBJ1-1|TRBV2|NA
CASSDKGNMNTEAFF
TGTGCCAGCAGTGACAAGGGAAACATGAACACTGAAGCTTTCTTT
>many|TRBJ2-1|TRBV2|TRBD2
CASSLLAGVDNEQFF
TGTGCCAGCAGCTTACTAGCGGGAGTTGACAATGAGCAGTTCTTC
>few|TRBJ1-5|TRBV6-1|NA
CASSSGTPGGNQPQHF
TGTGCCAGCAGCTCCGGGACACCGGGGGGCAATCAGCCCCAGCATTTT
>NA|TRBJ2-2|TRBV19|NA
CASSGEGSSDTGELFF
TGTGCCAGTAGTGGAGAGGGCAGTTCTGACACCGGGGAGCTGTTTTTT
>many|TRBJ1-1|TRBV28|NA
CASSRTAEAFF
TGTGCCAGCAGCCGGACAGCTGAAGCTTTCTTT